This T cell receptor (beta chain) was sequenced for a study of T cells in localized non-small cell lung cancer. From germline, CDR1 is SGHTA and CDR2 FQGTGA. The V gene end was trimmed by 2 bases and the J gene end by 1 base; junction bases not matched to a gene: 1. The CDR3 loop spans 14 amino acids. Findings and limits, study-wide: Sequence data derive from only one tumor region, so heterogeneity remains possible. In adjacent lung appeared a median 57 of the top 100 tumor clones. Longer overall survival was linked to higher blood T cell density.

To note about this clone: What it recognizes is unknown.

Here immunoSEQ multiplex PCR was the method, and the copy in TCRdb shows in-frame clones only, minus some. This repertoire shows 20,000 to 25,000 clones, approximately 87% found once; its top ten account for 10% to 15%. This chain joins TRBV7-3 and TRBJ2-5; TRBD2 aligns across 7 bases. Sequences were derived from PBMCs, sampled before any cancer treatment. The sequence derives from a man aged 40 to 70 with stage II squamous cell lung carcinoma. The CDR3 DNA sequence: TGTGCCAGCAGCTTAGGCGGGAGCCAAGAGACCCAGTACTTC. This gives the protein CASSLGGSQETQYF. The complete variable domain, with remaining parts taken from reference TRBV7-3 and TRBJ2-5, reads GAGVSQTPSNKVTEKGKYVELRCDPISGHTALYWYRQSLGQGPEFLIYFQGTGAADDSGLPNDRFFAVRPEGSVSTLKIQRTERGDSAVYLCASSLGGSQETQYFGPGTRLLVL.